Given below is one T cell receptor (beta chain) in context. The entry originates in a study of T cells in tuberculosis. Sorting used thawed, overnight-rested PBMC stained with anti-CD3, a viability dye and GMM-loaded CD1B tetramer. The lipid loaded on the CD1B tetramers was C32 glucose monomycolate from Rhodococcus equi. CDR3 length: 17 residues. Germline V gene data show CDR1 as SGHVS and CDR2 as FQNEAQ. J lost 0 bases, V lost 5 bases, and 8 bases had no gene match. Study conclusions and caveats: Some low-affinity tetramer-binding T cells may be absent from this sample.

This table comes from immunoSEQ multiplex PCR, and its TCRdb copy is limited to in-frame clones, with some not included. The table has approximately 88,000 clones, roughly 88% seen once. This clonotype originated in an adult woman with latent tuberculosis. Sample: CD1b-GMM tetramer-negative cells sorted from PBMCs. The V gene is TRBV7-8, the J gene TRBJ2-2; the match to TRBD2 covers 8 bases. The CDR3 nucleotides read TGTGCCAGCAGCCTACGGGGGGGCCCCCCGAACACCGGGGAGCTGTTTTTT. Amino acids: CASSLRGGPPNTGELFF.